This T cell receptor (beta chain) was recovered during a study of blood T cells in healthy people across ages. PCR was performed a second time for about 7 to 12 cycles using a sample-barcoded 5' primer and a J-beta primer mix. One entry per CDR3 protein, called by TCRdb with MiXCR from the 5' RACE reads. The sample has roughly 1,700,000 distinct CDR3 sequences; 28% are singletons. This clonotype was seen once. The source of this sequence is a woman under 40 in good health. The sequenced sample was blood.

In DNA, the CDR3 is TGCGCCAGCAGCTTGGATGGAGGCCTTAACACCGGGGAGCTGTTTTTT. Protein product: CASSLDGGLNTGELFF. This rearrangement joins TRBV5-1 to TRBJ2-2; maybe TRBD2 (5 bases). Trimming cost V 0 bases and J 2 bases, with 11 bases left between them. The CDR3 loop spans 16 amino acids. Germline lookup yields CDR1 SGHRS and CDR2 YFSETQ.